These T cell receptor beta chains were read from a single sample in a study of Graves' ophthalmopathy and Graves' hyperthyroidism. TCRdb processed the multiplex PCR reads anew with MiXCR; each CDR3 protein has one entry. Among over a million distinct CDR3 sequences, 35% to 45% were seen once, and the ten largest hold more than 9.5%. Sequenced: peripheral blood or thyroid tissue (not recorded which). The receptor set was obtained from an adult man with Graves' hyperthyroidism. Each CDR3 is given with its conserved first and last residue. The D gene is left open where the match is weak. The size field is filled for only some rows; it gives once, few, many or a size class.

size	V	J	D	DNA	CDR3
many	TRBV7-9	TRBJ2-5	.	TGTGCCAGCAGCTCAAGGGGGACACCTTCCAAGACCCAGTACTTC	CASSSRGTPSKTQYF
.	TRBV6-5	TRBJ2-2	TRBD1	TGTGCCAGCAGTTATTCGACAGGGGTAACCGGGGAGCTGTTTTTT	CASSYSTGVTGELFF
.	TRBV20-1	TRBJ2-2	TRBD2	TGCAGTGCCCGAGGGACTAGCGGGTCCGGGGAGCTGTTTTTT	CSARGTSGSGELFF
.	TRBV12-3/TRBV12-4	TRBJ1-2	.	TGTGCCAGCAACGTGGGCAGGGAGAGAGGGTACACCTTC	CASNVGRERGYTF
few	TRBV7-8	TRBJ1-4	.	TGTGCCAGCAGCCGCGGGTACTCAACTAATGAAAAACTGTTTTTT	CASSRGYSTNEKLFF
.	TRBV7-2	TRBJ2-5	TRBD1	TGTGCCAGCAGCCTTACCGGGACAGGGAAAGAGACCCAGTACTTC	CASSLTGTGKETQYF
few	TRBV4-1	TRBJ2-5	.	TGCGCCAGCAGCCAAGGGGGGGCAGCCCTAGAGACCCAGTACTTC	CASSQGGAALETQYF
.	TRBV24-1	TRBJ1-6	TRBD1	TGTGCCACCAGTGATTGGACAGGGGGTAATTCACCCCTCCACTTT	CATSDWTGGNSPLHF
.	TRBV7-2	TRBJ2-5	TRBD2	TGTGCCAGCAGTTCTAGCGGGGCGGCGGGGGAGACCCAGTACTTC	CASSSSGAAGETQYF
.	TRBV3-1	TRBJ2-7	TRBD1	TGTGCCAGCAGCCAAGATCGGGGACAGGAGTCCTACGAGCAGTACTTC	CASSQDRGQESYEQYF
few	TRBV30	TRBJ1-5	.	TGTGCCTGGAGTGTATCGCAGGGGAGGCAGCCCCAGCATTTT	CAWSVSQGRQPQHF